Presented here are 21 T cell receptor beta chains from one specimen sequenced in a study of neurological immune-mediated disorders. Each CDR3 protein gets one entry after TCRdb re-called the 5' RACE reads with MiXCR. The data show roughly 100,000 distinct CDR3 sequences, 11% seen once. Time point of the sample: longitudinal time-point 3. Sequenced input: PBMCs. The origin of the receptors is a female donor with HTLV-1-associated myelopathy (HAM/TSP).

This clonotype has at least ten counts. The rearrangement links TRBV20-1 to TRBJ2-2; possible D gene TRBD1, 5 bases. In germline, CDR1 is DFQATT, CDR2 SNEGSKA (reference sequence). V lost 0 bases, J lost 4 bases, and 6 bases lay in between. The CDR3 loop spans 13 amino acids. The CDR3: CSARDRGTGELFF. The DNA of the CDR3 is TGCAGTGCTAGAGATAGGGGCACCGGGGAGCTGTTTTTT.

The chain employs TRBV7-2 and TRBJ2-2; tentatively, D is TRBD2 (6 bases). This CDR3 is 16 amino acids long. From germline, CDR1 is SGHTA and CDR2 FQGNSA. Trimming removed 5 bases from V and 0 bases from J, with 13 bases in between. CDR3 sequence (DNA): TGTGCCAGCAGCCCCCCAGGGACTTCGAACACCGGGGAGCTGTTTTTT. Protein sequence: CASSPPGTSNTGELFF.

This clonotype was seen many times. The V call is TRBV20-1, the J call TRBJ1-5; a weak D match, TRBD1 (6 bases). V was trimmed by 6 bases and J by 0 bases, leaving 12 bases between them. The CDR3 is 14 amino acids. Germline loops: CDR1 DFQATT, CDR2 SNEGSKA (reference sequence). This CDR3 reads CSAPDRSSNQPQHF. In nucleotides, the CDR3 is TGCAGTGCACCAGACAGGTCTAGCAATCAGCCCCAGCATTTT.

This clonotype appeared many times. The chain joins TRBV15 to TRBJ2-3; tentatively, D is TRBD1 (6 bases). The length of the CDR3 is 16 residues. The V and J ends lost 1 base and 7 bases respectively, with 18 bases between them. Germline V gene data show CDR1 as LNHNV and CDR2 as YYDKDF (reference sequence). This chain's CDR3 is CATSRVTRGSMNTQYF. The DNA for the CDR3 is TGTGCCACCAGCAGAGTAACGAGGGGGAGTATGAATACGCAGTATTTT.

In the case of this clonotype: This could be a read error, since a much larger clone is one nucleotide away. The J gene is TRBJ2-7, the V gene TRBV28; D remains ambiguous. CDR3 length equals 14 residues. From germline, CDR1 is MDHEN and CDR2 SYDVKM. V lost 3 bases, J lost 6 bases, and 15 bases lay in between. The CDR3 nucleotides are TGTGCCAGCAGTTTGTCCAGTGGGCTTTCCGAGCAGTACTTC. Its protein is CASSLSSGLSEQYF.

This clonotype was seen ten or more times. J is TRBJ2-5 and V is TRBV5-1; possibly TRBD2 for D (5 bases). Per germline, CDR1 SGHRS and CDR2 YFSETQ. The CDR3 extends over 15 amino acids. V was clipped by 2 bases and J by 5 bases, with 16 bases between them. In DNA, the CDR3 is TGCGCCAGCAGCTTATTTCTAGCAGGCGAGGAGACCCAGTACTTC. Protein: CASSLFLAGEETQYF.

CDR3 sequence reads: CASSPQGVRTGELFF. CDR3 coding DNA: TGCGCCAGCAGCCCACAGGGGGTGAGAACCGGGGAGCTGTTTTTT. The chain has TRBV5-1 and TRBJ2-2; TRBD1 matches 8 bases. Per germline, CDR1 SGHRS and CDR2 YFSETQ. The CDR3 length is 15 residues. Germline trimming cut 4 bases from V and 5 bases from J; bases unmatched to any gene: 7.

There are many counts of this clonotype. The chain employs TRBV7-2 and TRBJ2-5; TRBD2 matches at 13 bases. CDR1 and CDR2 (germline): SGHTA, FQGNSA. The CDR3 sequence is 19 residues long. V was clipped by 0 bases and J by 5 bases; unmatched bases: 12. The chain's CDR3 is CASSLALTGLAGTRETQYF. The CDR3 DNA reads TGTGCCAGCAGCTTAGCGCTAACGGGACTAGCGGGGACCCGGGAGACCCAGTACTTC.

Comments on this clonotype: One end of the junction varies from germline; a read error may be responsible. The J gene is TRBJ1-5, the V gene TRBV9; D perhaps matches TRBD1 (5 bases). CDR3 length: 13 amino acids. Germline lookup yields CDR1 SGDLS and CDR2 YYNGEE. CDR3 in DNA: TGTGCCAGCAGCGTGGACATCTATCAGCCCCGGCATTTT. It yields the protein CASSVDIYQPRHF.

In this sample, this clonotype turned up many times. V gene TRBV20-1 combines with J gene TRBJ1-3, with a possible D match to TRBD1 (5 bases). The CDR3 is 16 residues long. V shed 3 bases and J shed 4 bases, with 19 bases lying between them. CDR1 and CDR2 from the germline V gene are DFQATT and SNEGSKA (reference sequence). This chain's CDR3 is CSASEGAPGGGNTIYF. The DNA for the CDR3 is TGCAGTGCTAGTGAGGGAGCCCCTGGGGGGGGAAACACCATATATTTT.

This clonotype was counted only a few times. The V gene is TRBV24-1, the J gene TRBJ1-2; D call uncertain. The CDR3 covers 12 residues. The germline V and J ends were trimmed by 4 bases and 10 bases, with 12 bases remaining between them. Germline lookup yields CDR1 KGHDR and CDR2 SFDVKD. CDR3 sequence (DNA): TGTGCCACCAGTGACGGACTAGAAGACTACACCTTC. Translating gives CATSDGLEDYTF.

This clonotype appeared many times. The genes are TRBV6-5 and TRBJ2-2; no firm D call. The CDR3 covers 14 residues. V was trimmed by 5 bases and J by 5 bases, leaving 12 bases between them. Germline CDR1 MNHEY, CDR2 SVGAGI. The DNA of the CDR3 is TGTGCCAGCAGTCCGCTGTATATGACCGGGGAGCTGTTTTTT. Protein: CASSPLYMTGELFF.

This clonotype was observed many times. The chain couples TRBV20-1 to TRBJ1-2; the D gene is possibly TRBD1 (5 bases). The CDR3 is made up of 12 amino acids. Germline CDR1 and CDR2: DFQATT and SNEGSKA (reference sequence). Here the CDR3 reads CRGGESNYGYTF. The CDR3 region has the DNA TGCAGGGGAGGGGAGTCCAACTATGGCTACACCTTC.

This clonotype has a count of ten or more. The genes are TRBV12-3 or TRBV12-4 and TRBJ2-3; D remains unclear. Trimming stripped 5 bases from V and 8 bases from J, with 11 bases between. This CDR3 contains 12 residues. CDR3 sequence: CASSGPPGTQYF. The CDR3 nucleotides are TGTGCCAGCAGTGGACCTCCTGGTACGCAGTATTTT.

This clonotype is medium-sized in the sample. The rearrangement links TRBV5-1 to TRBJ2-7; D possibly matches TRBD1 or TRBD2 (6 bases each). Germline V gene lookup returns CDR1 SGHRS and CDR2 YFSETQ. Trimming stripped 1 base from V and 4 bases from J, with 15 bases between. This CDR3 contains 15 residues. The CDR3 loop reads CASSLTGAAGYEQYF. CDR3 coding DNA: TGCGCCAGCAGCTTGACGGGGGCCGCAGGGTACGAGCAGTACTTC.

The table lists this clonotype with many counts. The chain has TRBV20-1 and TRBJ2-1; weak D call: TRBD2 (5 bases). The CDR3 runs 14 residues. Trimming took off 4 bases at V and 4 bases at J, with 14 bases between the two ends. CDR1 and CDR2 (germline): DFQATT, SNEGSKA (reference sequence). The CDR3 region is CSAMSSGGYNEQFF. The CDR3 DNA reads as TGCAGTGCTATGTCGAGCGGAGGATACAATGAGCAGTTCTTC.

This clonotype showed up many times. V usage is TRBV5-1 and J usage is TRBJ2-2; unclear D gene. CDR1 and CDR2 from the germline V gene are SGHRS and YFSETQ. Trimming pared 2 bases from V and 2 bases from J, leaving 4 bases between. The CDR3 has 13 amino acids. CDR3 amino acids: CASSLPNTGELFF. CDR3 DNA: TGCGCCAGCAGCTTACCAAACACCGGGGAGCTGTTTTTT.

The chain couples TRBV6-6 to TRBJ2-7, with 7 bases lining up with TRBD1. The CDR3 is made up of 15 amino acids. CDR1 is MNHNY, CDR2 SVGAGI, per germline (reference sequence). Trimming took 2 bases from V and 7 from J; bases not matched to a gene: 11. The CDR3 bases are TGTGCCAGCAGTTACGAAGGGACAGCTCGCCTAGAGCAGTACTTC. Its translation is CASSYEGTARLEQYF.

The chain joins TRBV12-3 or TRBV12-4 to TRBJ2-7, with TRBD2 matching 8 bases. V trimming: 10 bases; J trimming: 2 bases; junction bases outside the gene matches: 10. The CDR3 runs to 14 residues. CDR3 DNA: TGTGCCAACAGCCTGGGACTAGGGGCCTACGAGCAGTACTTC. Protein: CANSLGLGAYEQYF.

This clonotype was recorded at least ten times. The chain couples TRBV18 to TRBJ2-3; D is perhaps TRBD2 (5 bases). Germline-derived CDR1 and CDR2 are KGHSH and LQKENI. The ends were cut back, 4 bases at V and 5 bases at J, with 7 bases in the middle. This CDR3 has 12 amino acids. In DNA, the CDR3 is TGTGCCAGCTCACGAGAGGGAGATACGCAGTATTTT. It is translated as CASSREGDTQYF.

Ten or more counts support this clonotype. CDR3 sequence: CASRGHDGANVLTF. In DNA form, the CDR3 reads TGTGCCAGCAGAGGACACGACGGGGCCAACGTCCTGACTTTC. The chain recombines TRBV6-6 with TRBJ2-6; D might be TRBD1 (5 bases). V lost 6 bases to trimming and J lost 4 bases, with 10 bases between them. The V gene's germline CDR1 is MNHNY and CDR2 SVGAGI (reference sequence). The CDR3 is made up of 14 amino acids.